The 22 T cell receptor beta chains listed next were all sequenced from one sample in a study of Graves' ophthalmopathy and Graves' hyperthyroidism. From RNA, the CDR3 regions of TCR beta chains were amplified and sequenced. HTBI-primed first-round RT-PCR preceded second-round multiplex PCR. In TCRdb, the multiplex PCR reads were re-called with MiXCR into one record per CDR3 protein. Of hundreds of thousands of distinct CDR3 sequences in the sample, about 20% are singletons; the top ten hold approximately 7.7%. The sequencing sample was made of peripheral blood. The receptors here all came from a woman under 30 with stable Graves' hyperthyroidism. Some clones in this sample may be carry-over from other donors' samples.

This clonotype has more than one count but fewer than ten. V gene TRBV3-1 combines with J gene TRBJ1-2; 10 bases are shared with TRBD1. The length of the CDR3 is 14 residues. Germline lookup yields CDR1 LGHDT and CDR2 YNNKEL (reference sequence). Losses at the gene ends were 5 bases for V and 8 bases for J; bases not matched to a gene: 8. The CDR3 DNA follows: TGTGCCAGCAGCGCAGACAGGGGGCAAGGGGGCTACACCTTC. Residues: CASSADRGQGGYTF. The full variable domain, with the rest looked up from reference TRBV3-1 and TRBJ1-2, is DTAVSQTPKYLVTQMGNDKSIKCEQNLGHDTMYWYKQDSKKFLKIMFSYNNKELIINETVPNRFSPKSPDKAHLNLHINSLELGDSAVYFCASSADRGQGGYTFGSGTRLTVV.

Only a few counts were recorded for this clonotype. The chain carries TRBV4-1 and TRBJ2-7, with D hard to call. V lost 1 base and J 7 bases, leaving 11 bases between the germline ends. CDR1 is MGHRA, CDR2 YSYEKL, per germline. The CDR3 runs 13 residues. The CDR3: CASSQVGYLEQYF. CDR3 nucleotide sequence: TGCGCCAGCAGCCAAGTAGGTTACCTGGAGCAGTACTTC.

There are many counts of this clonotype. The rearrangement joins TRBV12-3 or TRBV12-4 to TRBJ1-1, with D hard to call. The CDR3 is 13 residues long. Trimming took 6 bases from V and 1 from J, leaving 9 bases between them. The CDR3: CASSLTENTEAFF. The DNA of the CDR3 is TGTGCCAGCAGCCTAACAGAGAACACTGAAGCTTTCTTT.

This clonotype was seen many times. The chain uses TRBV28 and TRBJ1-1, with 7 bases that match TRBD1. The CDR3 consists of 14 residues. From germline, CDR1 is MDHEN and CDR2 SYDVKM. The ends lost 7 bases at V and 4 bases at J; junction bases unmatched: 9. The CDR3 DNA is TGTGCCAGCATAACCACAGGGGTAGCCACTGAAGCTTTCTTT. It specifies CASITTGVATEAFF. Drawing the rest from reference TRBV28 and TRBJ1-1, the complete variable domain is DVKVTQSSRYLVKRTGEKVFLECVQDMDHENMFWYRQDPGLGLRLIYFSYDVKMKEKGDIPEGYSVSREKKERFSLILESASTNQTSMYLCASITTGVATEAFFGQGTRLTVV.

Many counts were recorded for this clonotype. The V gene is TRBV28, the J gene TRBJ2-7; 11 nucleotides agree with TRBD2. J gave up 7 bases and V 8 bases, and 10 bases lay outside the gene matches. Germline CDR1 reads MDHEN; CDR2 reads SYDVKM. The CDR3 runs 14 residues. The CDR3 region has the DNA TGTGCCAGCTTCTCACCGGGACTAGCGGCAGAGCAGTACTTC. Protein sequence: CASFSPGLAAEQYF.

This clonotype was observed a few times. V is TRBV19 and J is TRBJ1-2; D possibly corresponds to TRBD1 (5 bases). V was shortened by 3 bases and J by 7 bases, with 6 bases between the two germline ends. CDR1 is LNHDA, CDR2 SQIVND, per germline (reference sequence). The CDR3 covers 11 residues. The CDR3 coding sequence is TGTGCCAGTAGTATCCAGGGTGGCTACACCTTC. Residues: CASSIQGGYTF.

This clonotype has a handful of counts. The V and J genes are TRBV12-3 or TRBV12-4 and TRBJ2-5; the D is unclear. V shed 3 bases and J shed 8 bases, with 10 bases lying between them. The CDR3 length is 12 residues. This CDR3 reads CASSFARGTQYF. DNA for the CDR3: TGTGCCAGCAGTTTCGCTAGAGGCACCCAGTACTTC.

The chain employs TRBV20-1 and TRBJ2-5; D is unclear. The CDR3 loop spans 11 amino acids. Germline loops: CDR1 DFQATT, CDR2 SNEGSKA (reference sequence). Trimming took 4 bases from V and 5 from J, leaving 8 bases between them. The CDR3 loop is CSAIFGETQYF. Here the CDR3 DNA reads TGCAGTGCTATCTTCGGGGAGACCCAGTACTTC.

This clonotype has at least ten counts. The chain has TRBV6-1 and TRBJ2-7, with 10 bases that match TRBD1. Losses at the gene ends were 6 bases for V and 2 bases for J; bases not matched to a gene: 4. Germline CDR1 is MNHNS and CDR2 is SASEGT. This CDR3 spans 14 amino acids. The chain's CDR3 is CASSRDRGTYEQYF. CDR3 DNA sequence: TGTGCCAGCAGCCGGGACAGGGGAACCTACGAGCAGTACTTC.

This clonotype was counted at least ten times. This chain links TRBV6-5 with TRBJ2-7, with no clear D. This CDR3 is 18 amino acids long. V shed 4 bases and J shed 1 base, with 23 bases lying between them. CDR1 and CDR2 (germline): MNHEY, SVGAGI. Here the CDR3 reads CASSSTVGFGFPSYEQYF. The CDR3 DNA is TGTGCCAGCAGTTCGACGGTTGGTTTCGGCTTCCCGTCCTACGAGCAGTACTTC.

The chain joins TRBV20-1 to TRBJ1-6; D uncertain. Trimming stripped 3 bases from V and 9 bases from J, with 12 bases between. Germline CDR1 is DFQATT and CDR2 is SNEGSKA (reference sequence). This CDR3 region has 13 residues. This chain's CDR3 is CSASRRPSSPLHF. The CDR3 nucleotides are TGCAGTGCTAGCAGGCGACCCAGTTCACCCCTCCACTTT.

Many counts were recorded for this clonotype. The gene calls are TRBV15 and TRBJ2-7; TRBD1 aligns across 8 bases. The germline V gene encodes CDR1 LNHNV and CDR2 YYDKDF (reference sequence). J was trimmed by 5 bases and V by 3 bases; bases with no gene match: 0. The CDR3 is made up of 12 amino acids. The CDR3 DNA follows: TGTGCCACCAGCAGGACAGGGGACGAGCAGTACTTC. Amino acid sequence: CATSRTGDEQYF.

This clonotype was seen many times. The chain combines TRBV6-1 with TRBJ1-2; TRBD1 aligns across 9 bases. The CDR3 is made up of 15 amino acids. In germline, CDR1 is MNHNS, CDR2 SASEGT. Unmatched junction bases numbered 9, after V lost 6 bases and J lost 4 bases. The CDR3 DNA follows: TGTGCCAGCAGGGCGGGACAGGGCAACTTCTATGGCTACACCTTC. This sequence encodes CASRAGQGNFYGYTF.

This clonotype was counted ten times or more. Being one base from a much bigger clone, this may be a read error. The rearrangement links TRBV28 to TRBJ1-2; D remains ambiguous. Trimming took 4 bases from V and 3 from J, leaving 3 bases between them. Germline CDR1 and CDR2: MDHEN and SYDVKM. This CDR3 is built from 11 residues. CDR3 protein: CASSSDYGYTF. CDR3 bases: TGTGCCAGCAGTTCCGACTATGGCTACACCTTC.

This clonotype was recorded a few times. V is TRBV12-3 or TRBV12-4 and J is TRBJ1-2; unclear D gene. This CDR3 is 17 amino acids long. V was cut by 6 bases and J by 0 bases, with 20 bases left in between. As DNA, the CDR3 is TGTGCCAGCAGGGGCCGATTAAAGGCAGGAACTAACTATGGCTACACCTTC. Amino acids: CASRGRLKAGTNYGYTF.

Many counts were recorded for this clonotype. CDR3 DNA: TGCAGCGTTACGACAGGGGGCTACCACGAGCAGTACTTC. Its translation is CSVTTGGYHEQYF. V gene TRBV29-1 combines with J gene TRBJ2-7, with 10 bases fitting TRBD1. CDR1 and CDR2 (germline): SQVTM, ANQGSEA. After removal of 5 bases from V and 5 bases from J, the junction contained 6 bases not matched to a gene. The CDR3 has 13 residues.

In its sample, this clonotype was seen many times. This chain uses TRBV5-1 with TRBJ2-2, with TRBD2 as a possible D gene (6 bases). Germline loops: CDR1 SGHRS, CDR2 YFSETQ. The CDR3 totals 15 residues. Trimming pared 2 bases from V and 8 bases from J, leaving 16 bases between. The chain's CDR3 is CASSFGGGRLGELFF. The CDR3 DNA reads TGCGCCAGCAGCTTCGGGGGAGGTCGACTGGGGGAGCTGTTTTTT.

The chain uses TRBV2 and TRBJ1-5; TRBD1 matches 7 bases. The CDR3 length is 16 residues. The germline CDR1 and CDR2 sequences are SNHLY and FYNNEI. Unmatched junction bases numbered 12, after V lost 6 bases and J lost 4 bases. This CDR3 is CASRGRQGHLNQPQHF. CDR3 sequence (DNA): TGTGCCAGCAGGGGACGACAGGGACATTTGAATCAGCCCCAGCATTTT.

This chain uses TRBV6-4 with TRBJ2-5; weak D call: TRBD1 (6 bases). Per the germline V gene, CDR1 is MRHNA and CDR2 is SNTAGT. This CDR3 is built from 13 residues. V was shortened by 4 bases and J by 5 bases, with 11 bases between the two germline ends. The DNA for the CDR3 is TGTGCCAGCAGTGGGACAGTAGGGGAGACCCAGTACTTC. This sequence encodes CASSGTVGETQYF.

In its sample, this clonotype was seen once. The chain uses TRBV5-1 and TRBJ1-2; unclear D gene. Germline CDR1 and CDR2: SGHRS and YFSETQ. Trimming left V 4 bases short and J 5 bases short, with 9 bases between. The CDR3 contains 12 residues. CDR3 nucleotides: TGCGCCAGCAGCCCCGCACGTTATGGCTACACCTTC. This encodes CASSPARYGYTF.

The chain is built from TRBV10-1 and TRBJ1-1, with TRBD1 matching over 9 bases. CDR1 and CDR2 (germline): WNHNN, SYGVQD (reference sequence). This CDR3 region has 15 residues. V lost 3 bases and J lost 0; bases outside the gene matches: 2. The CDR3 DNA sequence: TGCGCCAGCAGTGATGGGACAGGGCTGAACACTGAAGCTTTCTTT. This sequence encodes CASSDGTGLNTEAFF.

This clonotype was recorded many times. The chain joins TRBV20-1 to TRBJ2-7, with 9 bases that match TRBD2. The CDR3 contains 13 residues. Germline CDR1 DFQATT, CDR2 SNEGSKA (reference sequence). V lost 3 bases and J lost 4; bases outside the gene matches: 4. The CDR3 DNA reads TGCAGTGCTAGCCTAGCGGGGAGTTACGAGCAGTACTTC. Translation gives CSASLAGSYEQYF.